This TCR beta chain was observed in a study of response to subunit inactivated influenza vaccine (dated 2018 in TCRdb). Regarding the complete study: Deep quantitative profiling of the T cell receptor repertoire was used in the study to follow responses to a trivalent subunit inactivated influenza vaccine. Here is what the overall study found, with its caveats: The authors proposed that each seasonal influenza vaccination may bring in only a limited number of new T cells.

This clonotype was detected a few times. This clone's antigen is unknown. Within one base of it there is no much larger clone, and no base qualities were kept. Libraries were constructed by RT-PCR. Data came from an Illumina HiSeq 2500. The public reads were run again by TCRdb, first through fastp at Q25 and then through MiXCR, and only productive beta chains were kept. Identical CDR3 proteins give one entry, which carries the most common genes and DNA. Within this sample are 750,000 to 850,000 distinct CDR3 sequences, with approximately 17% of them counted one time only. The ten largest account for approximately 10% of the sample. CDR3 length: 14 amino acids, cysteine to phenylalanine. Only the CDR3 DNA is retained, 42 bases long and in frame from the first base. Here V drops 2 bases and J drops 4 bases, and the junction holds 3 bases not matched to any gene. CDR1 and CDR2, looked up from the germline V gene, are SQVTM and ANQGSEA.

The sample here was PBMCs from blood, taken about 5 days after vaccination. The receptor was derived from a man in his fifties or sixties who received an inactivated influenza vaccine. Donor details come from another sample of the same person, matched by shared clones. The V and J segments used are TRBV29-1 and TRBJ2-5; 11 central bases correspond to TRBD2. At the DNA level, the sequence is TGCAGCGTTGAATATAGCGGGGGGGTAGAGACCCAGTACTTC. Its protein product is CSVEYSGGVETQYF.